These 3 T cell receptor beta chains were all obtained from the same sample, sequenced in a study of blood T cell repertoires in COVID-19. Assay: immunoSEQ multiplex PCR; the TCRdb copy retains only in-frame clones and omits some. The sample yields about half a million clones, approximately 89% seen once. Input material: peripheral blood. These receptor sequences come from a young man with COVID-19, enrolled during active disease.

V is TRBV3-1 (or the pseudogene TRBV3-2) and J is TRBJ1-5; D may be TRBD1 (6 bases). Per the germline V gene, CDR1 is LGHDT and CDR2 is YNNKEL (reference sequence). Trimming removed 0 bases from V and 1 base from J, with 13 bases in between. The CDR3 loop spans 17 amino acids. In nucleotides, the CDR3 is TGTGCCAGCAGCCAAGATGGACGGGGGGGCAGCAATCAGCCCCAGCATTTT. This encodes CASSQDGRGGSNQPQHF.

The V and J genes are TRBV7-8 and TRBJ1-3; D uncertain. This CDR3 has 15 amino acids. Looked up from germline, CDR1 is SGHVS and CDR2 is FQNEAQ. The V and J ends lost 5 bases and 1 base respectively, with 12 bases between them. In DNA, the CDR3 is TGTGCCAGCAGCCTCTTCAGGTTTTCTGGAAACACCATATATTTT. Translation gives CASSLFRFSGNTIYF.

This sequence joins TRBV19 and TRBJ2-7; possible D gene TRBD1, 5 bases. The CDR3 consists of 16 residues. CDR1 is LNHDA and CDR2 is SQIVND in the germline V gene (reference sequence). V gave up 0 bases and J gave up 2 bases, with 14 bases separating them. CDR3 loop: CASSIDLRVWTYEQYF. Here the CDR3 DNA reads TGTGCCAGTAGTATAGATCTCAGGGTATGGACCTACGAGCAGTACTTC.